A single sample is the source of the 10 T cell receptor beta chains below, sequenced in a study of T cells in Graves' hyperthyroidism and ophthalmopathy. RNA transcripts yielded amplified TCR beta CDR3 regions. Using the HTBI primer set, a first-round RT-PCR was run on the TCR CDR3. TCRdb processed the multiplex PCR reads anew with MiXCR; each CDR3 protein has one entry. Here the sample spans 340,000 or so distinct CDR3 sequences, about 21% being singletons. Sequencing was carried out using blood. The receptors here all came from a woman between 50 and 59 years old with Graves' hyperthyroidism.

The chain employs TRBV11-1 and TRBJ1-2; D not resolved. V was cut by 0 bases and J by 2 bases, with 19 bases left in between. CDR1 and CDR2 (germline): SGHAT, FQDESV (reference sequence). This CDR3 comprises 18 residues. The CDR3 sequence: CASSLASIGENFNYGYTF. The CDR3 bases are TGTGCCAGCAGCTTAGCGTCCATCGGGGAAAACTTCAACTATGGCTACACCTTC.

This clonotype was detected many times. The V gene is TRBV2, the J gene TRBJ2-3; the match to TRBD2 covers 14 bases. V dropped 7 bases and J dropped 1; count of bases not matched to a gene: 1. This CDR3 has 15 amino acids. Looked up from germline, CDR1 is SNHLY and CDR2 is FYNNEI. The DNA for the CDR3 is TGTGCCAGCAAGGGACTAGCGGGGGGCACAGATACGCAGTATTTT. This translates into CASKGLAGGTDTQYF.

This clonotype appeared many times. This chain connects TRBV19 to TRBJ2-2, with unresolved D. Germline V gene data show CDR1 as LNHDA and CDR2 as SQIVND (reference sequence). Trimming left V 3 bases short and J 2 bases short, with 10 bases between. This CDR3 spans 15 amino acids. The CDR3 region is CASSILGINTGELFF. The CDR3, as DNA: TGTGCCAGTAGTATTTTAGGGATTAACACCGGGGAGCTGTTTTTT.

The rearrangement joins TRBV27 to TRBJ1-2; D unresolved. Germline assignment: CDR1 MNHEY and CDR2 SMNVEV (reference sequence). Between the trimmed V and J ends, which lost 6 bases and 8 bases, there was a span of 16 bases. This CDR3 has 13 amino acids. CDR3 in amino acids: CASRLWRDKGYTF. The CDR3 coding sequence is TGTGCCAGCAGGCTTTGGAGGGATAAAGGCTACACCTTC.

Here the CDR3 reads CASSSRTGLGNQPQHF. CDR3 sequence (DNA): TGTGCCAGCAGTTCAAGGACAGGGTTGGGCAATCAGCCCCAGCATTTT. The V and J genes are TRBV28 and TRBJ1-5; 8 bases line up with TRBD1. This CDR3 has 16 residues. V was clipped by 4 bases and J by 2 bases; unmatched bases: 7. CDR1 MDHEN and CDR2 SYDVKM come from the germline V gene.

This clonotype was recorded at least ten times. The genes are TRBV20-1 and TRBJ2-1; 16 nucleotides align to TRBD2. V gave up 6 bases and J gave up 9 bases; unmatched junction bases: 8. The CDR3 consists of 15 residues. CDR1 DFQATT and CDR2 SNEGSKA come from the germline V gene (reference sequence). CDR3 protein: CSATLGLAGGVEQFF. The CDR3 DNA follows: TGCAGTGCGACCCTGGGACTAGCGGGAGGGGTTGAGCAGTTCTTC.

This clonotype was observed at least ten times. The chain uses TRBV5-1 and TRBJ1-1; TRBD1 aligns across 9 bases. Unmatched junction bases numbered 11, after V lost 0 bases and J lost 11 bases. The CDR3 extends over 15 amino acids. In germline, CDR1 is SGHRS, CDR2 YFSETQ. The CDR3 sequence is CASSLVNAQGAVAFF. In nucleotides, the CDR3 is TGCGCCAGCAGCTTGGTAAACGCACAGGGGGCAGTCGCTTTCTTT.

This chain links TRBV12-3 or TRBV12-4 with TRBJ1-1, with D possibly being TRBD1 (5 bases). This CDR3 contains 14 residues. V shed 8 bases and J shed 1 base, with 14 bases lying between them. CDR3 DNA sequence: TGTGCCAGCGGTCAACCCAGGGAGAACACTGAAGCTTTCTTT. Translating gives CASGQPRENTEAFF.

In this sample, this clonotype turned up a few times. This may arise from a read error, as a much more abundant clone is one base away. The chain joins TRBV30 to TRBJ1-2; 7 positions agree with TRBD1. With V trimmed by 4 bases and J by 4 bases, 3 bases remained unmatched. The germline V gene encodes CDR1 GTSNPN and CDR2 SVGIG (reference sequence). This CDR3 spans 12 amino acids. In nucleotides, the CDR3 is TGTGCCTGGACAGGGGACAGCTATGGCTACACCTTC. This encodes CAWTGDSYGYTF.

The chain recombines TRBV28 with TRBJ1-3, with D unclear. Trimming stripped 2 bases from V and 0 bases from J, with 8 bases between. Germline V gene data show CDR1 as MDHEN and CDR2 as SYDVKM. The CDR3 totals 15 residues. This CDR3 reads CASSLGRLSGNTIYF. The CDR3 coding sequence is TGTGCCAGCAGTTTAGGACGCCTCTCTGGAAACACCATATATTTT. Filled out from reference TRBV28 and TRBJ1-3, the complete variable domain reads DVKVTQSSRYLVKRTGEKVFLECVQDMDHENMFWYRQDPGLGLRLIYFSYDVKMKEKGDIPEGYSVSREKKERFSLILESASTNQTSMYLCASSLGRLSGNTIYFGEGSWLTVV.